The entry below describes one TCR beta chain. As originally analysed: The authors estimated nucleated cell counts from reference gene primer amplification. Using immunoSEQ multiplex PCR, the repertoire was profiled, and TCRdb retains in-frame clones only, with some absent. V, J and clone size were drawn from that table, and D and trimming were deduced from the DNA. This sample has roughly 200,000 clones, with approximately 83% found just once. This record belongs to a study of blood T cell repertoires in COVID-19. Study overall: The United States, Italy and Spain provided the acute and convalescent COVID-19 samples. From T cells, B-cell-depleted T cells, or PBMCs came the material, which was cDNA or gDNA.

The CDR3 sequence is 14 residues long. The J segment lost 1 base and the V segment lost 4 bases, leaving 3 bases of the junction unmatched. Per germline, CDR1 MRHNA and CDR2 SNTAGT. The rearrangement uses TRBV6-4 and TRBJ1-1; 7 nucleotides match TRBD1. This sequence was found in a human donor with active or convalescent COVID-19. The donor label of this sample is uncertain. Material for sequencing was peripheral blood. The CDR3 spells CASSADRANTEAFF. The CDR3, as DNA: TGTGCCAGCAGTGCAGACAGGGCGAACACTGAAGCTTTCTTT.